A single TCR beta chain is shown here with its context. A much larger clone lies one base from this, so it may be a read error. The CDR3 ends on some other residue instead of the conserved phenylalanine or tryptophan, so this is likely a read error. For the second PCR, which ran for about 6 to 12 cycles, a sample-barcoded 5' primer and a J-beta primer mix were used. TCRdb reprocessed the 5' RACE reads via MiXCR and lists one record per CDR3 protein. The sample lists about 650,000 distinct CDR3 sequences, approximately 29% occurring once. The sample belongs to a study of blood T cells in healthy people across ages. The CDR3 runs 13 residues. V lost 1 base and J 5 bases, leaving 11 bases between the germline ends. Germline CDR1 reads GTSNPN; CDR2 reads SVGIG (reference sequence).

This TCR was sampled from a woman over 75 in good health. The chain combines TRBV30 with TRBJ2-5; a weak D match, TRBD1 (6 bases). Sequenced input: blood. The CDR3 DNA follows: TGTGCCTGGAGTGCGACAGGCGGGGAGACCCAGTACTTG. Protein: CAWSATGGETQYL.